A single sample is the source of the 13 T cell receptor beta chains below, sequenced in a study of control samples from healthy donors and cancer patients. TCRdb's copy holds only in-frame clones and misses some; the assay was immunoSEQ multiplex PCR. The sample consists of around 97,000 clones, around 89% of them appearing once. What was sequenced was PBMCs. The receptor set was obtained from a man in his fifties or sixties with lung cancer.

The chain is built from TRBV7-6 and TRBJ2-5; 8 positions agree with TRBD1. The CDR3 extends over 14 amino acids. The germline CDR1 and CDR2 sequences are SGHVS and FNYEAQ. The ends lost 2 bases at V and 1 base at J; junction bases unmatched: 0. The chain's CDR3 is CASSLTGGQETQYF. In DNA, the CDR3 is TGTGCCAGCAGCTTAACAGGGGGCCAAGAGACCCAGTACTTC.

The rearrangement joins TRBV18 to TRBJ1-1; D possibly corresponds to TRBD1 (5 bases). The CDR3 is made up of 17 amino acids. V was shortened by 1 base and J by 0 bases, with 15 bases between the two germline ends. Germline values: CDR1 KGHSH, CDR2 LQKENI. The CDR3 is CASSPRGEGSLNTEAFF. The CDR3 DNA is TGTGCCAGCTCACCACGAGGGGAGGGGAGCTTGAACACTGAAGCTTTCTTT.

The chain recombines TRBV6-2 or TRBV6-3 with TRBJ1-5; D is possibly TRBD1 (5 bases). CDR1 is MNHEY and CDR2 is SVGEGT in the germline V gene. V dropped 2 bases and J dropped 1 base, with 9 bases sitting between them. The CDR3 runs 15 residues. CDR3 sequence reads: CASSYAGGSNQPQHF. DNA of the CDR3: TGTGCCAGCAGTTACGCGGGGGGGAGCAATCAGCCCCAGCATTTT.

The CDR3 sequence is CASSVDVGGYTQYF. CDR3 sequence (DNA): TGTGCCAGCAGCGTCGACGTAGGCGGCTATACGCAGTATTTT. The rearrangement joins TRBV9 to TRBJ2-3; D is unclear. The CDR3 has 14 amino acids. V was trimmed by 2 bases and J by 7 bases, leaving 14 bases between them. The germline gives CDR1 SGDLS, CDR2 YYNGEE.

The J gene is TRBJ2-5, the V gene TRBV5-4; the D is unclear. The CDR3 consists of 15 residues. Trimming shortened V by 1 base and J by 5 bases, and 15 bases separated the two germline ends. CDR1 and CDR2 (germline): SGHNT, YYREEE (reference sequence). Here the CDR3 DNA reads TGTGCCAGCAGCTTGTTAGGGTGGACCGGGGAGACCCAGTACTTC. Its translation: CASSLLGWTGETQYF.

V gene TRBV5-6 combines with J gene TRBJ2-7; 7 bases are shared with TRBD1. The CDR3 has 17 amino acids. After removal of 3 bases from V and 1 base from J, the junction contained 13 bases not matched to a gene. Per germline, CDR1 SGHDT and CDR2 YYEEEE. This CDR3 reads CASSSAGTDTTSYEQYF. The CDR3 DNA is TGTGCCAGCAGCTCAGCAGGGACAGACACCACTTCCTACGAGCAGTACTTC.

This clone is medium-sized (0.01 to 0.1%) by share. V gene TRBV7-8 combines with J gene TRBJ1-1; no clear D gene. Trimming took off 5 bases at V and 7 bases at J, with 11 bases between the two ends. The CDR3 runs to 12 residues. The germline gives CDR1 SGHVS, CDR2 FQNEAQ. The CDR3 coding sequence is TGTGCCAGCAGCCAGGATAGGAGTGAAGCTTTCTTT. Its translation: CASSQDRSEAFF.

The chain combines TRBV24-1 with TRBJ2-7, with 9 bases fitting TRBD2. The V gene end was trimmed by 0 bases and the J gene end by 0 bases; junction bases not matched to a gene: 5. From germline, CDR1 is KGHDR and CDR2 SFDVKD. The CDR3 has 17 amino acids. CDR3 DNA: TGTGCCACCAGTGATTTGTATCTAGCGGGGTTCTCCTACGAGCAGTACGTC. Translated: CATSDLYLAGFSYEQYV.

The CDR3 loop is CASSLVAAGETQYF. DNA of the CDR3: TGTGCCAGCAGCTTAGTGGCAGCGGGAGAGACCCAGTACTTC. The chain has TRBV7-9 and TRBJ2-5, with D maybe TRBD2 (6 bases). The CDR3 totals 14 residues. With 1 base removed from V and 4 bases from J, the gap between germline ends came to 10 bases. The germline V gene has CDR1 SEHNR and CDR2 FQNEAQ (reference sequence).

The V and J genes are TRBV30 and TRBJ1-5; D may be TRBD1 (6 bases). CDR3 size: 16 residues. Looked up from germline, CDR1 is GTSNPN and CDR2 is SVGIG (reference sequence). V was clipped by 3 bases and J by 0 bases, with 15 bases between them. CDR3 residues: CAWSGGRGVSNQPQHF. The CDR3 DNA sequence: TGTGCCTGGAGCGGGGGCCGAGGGGTTAGCAATCAGCCCCAGCATTTT.

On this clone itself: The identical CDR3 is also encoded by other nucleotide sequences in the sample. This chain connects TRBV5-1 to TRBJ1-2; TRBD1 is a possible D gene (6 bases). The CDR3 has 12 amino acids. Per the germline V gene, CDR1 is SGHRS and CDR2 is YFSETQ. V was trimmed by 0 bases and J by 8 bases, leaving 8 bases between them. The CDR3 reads CASSLEGDGYTF. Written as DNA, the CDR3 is TGCGCCAGCAGCTTGGAGGGGGACGGCTACACCTTC.

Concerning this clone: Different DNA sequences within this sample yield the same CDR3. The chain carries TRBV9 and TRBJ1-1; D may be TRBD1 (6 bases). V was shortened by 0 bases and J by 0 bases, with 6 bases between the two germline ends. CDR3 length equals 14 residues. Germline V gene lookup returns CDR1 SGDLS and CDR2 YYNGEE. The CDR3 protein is CASSVGTVNTEAFF. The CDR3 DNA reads TGTGCCAGCAGCGTAGGGACAGTGAACACTGAAGCTTTCTTT.

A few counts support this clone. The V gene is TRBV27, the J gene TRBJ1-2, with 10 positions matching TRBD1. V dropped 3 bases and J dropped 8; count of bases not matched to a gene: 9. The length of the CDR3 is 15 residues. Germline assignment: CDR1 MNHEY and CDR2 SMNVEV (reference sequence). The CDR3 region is CASSLWTGGGEGYTF. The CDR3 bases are TGTGCCAGCAGTTTGTGGACAGGGGGAGGAGAGGGCTACACCTTC.